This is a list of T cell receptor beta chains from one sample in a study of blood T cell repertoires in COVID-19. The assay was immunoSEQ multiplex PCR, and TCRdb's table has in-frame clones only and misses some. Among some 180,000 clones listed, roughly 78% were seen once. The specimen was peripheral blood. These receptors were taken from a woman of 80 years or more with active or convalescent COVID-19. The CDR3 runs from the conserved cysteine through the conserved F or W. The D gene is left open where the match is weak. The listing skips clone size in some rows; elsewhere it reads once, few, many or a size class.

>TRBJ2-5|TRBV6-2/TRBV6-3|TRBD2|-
CASSYSVAGGKETQYF
TGTGCCAGCAGTTACTCGGTAGCGGGGGGCAAAGAGACCCAGTACTTC
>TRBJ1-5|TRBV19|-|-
CASRTRSNQPQHF
TGTGCCAGTAGGACAAGATCAAATCAGCCCCAGCATTTT
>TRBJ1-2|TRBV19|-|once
CASSMGAFYGYTF
TGTGCCAGTAGTATGGGGGCATTCTATGGCTACACCTTC
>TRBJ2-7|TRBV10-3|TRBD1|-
CAIGQANSYEQYF
TGTGCCATTGGACAGGCCAACTCCTACGAGCAGTACTTC
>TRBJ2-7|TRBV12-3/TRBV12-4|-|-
CASRPGDYYEQYF
TGTGCCAGCAGGCCGGGAGATTACTACGAGCAGTACTTC
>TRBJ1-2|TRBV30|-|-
CAWRIGVLRGGGYTF
TGTGCCTGGAGGATCGGGGTCCTCCGGGGAGGCGGCTACACCTTC
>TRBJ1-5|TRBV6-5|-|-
CASSYSLGGGQPQHF
TGTGCCAGCAGTTACTCGTTGGGGGGTGGTCAGCCCCAGCATTTT
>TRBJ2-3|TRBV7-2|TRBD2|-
CASSPGTSGIPSTDTQYF
TGTGCCAGCAGCCCTGGGACTAGCGGGATCCCTAGCACAGATACGCAGTATTTT
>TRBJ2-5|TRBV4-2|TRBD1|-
CASSQDGTASQETQYF
TGTGCCAGCAGCCAAGACGGGACAGCCTCCCAAGAGACCCAGTACTTC
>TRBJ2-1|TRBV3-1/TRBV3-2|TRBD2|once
CASTGTTNNEQFF
TGTGCCAGCACCGGGACTACCAACAATGAGCAGTTCTTC
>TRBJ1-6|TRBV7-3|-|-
CASSLTRSGGARSPLHF
TGTGCCAGCAGCTTAACGCGGTCGGGGGGCGCCCGATCACCCCTCCACTTT
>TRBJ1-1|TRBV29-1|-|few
CSVALQGGTEAFF
TGCAGCGTTGCTTTACAGGGTGGCACTGAAGCTTTCTTT
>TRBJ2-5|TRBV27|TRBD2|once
CASSLSGGGETQYF
TGTGCCAGCAGTTTATCCGGGGGGGGAGAGACCCAGTACTTC
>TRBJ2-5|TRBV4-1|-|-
CASSQVVVGGLETQYF
TGCGCCAGCAGCCAAGTAGTGGTGGGGGGGCTTGAGACCCAGTACTTC
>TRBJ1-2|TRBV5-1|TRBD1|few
CASSARGQGFEGYTF
TGCGCCAGCAGTGCTCGGGGACAGGGGTTTGAGGGCTACACCTTC
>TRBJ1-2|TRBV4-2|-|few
CASSKRDGYTF
TGTGCCAGCAGCAAGCGGGATGGCTACACCTTC
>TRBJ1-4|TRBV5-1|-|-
CASSLAGGNEKLFF
TGCGCCAGCAGCTTGGCGGGTGGTAATGAAAAACTGTTTTTT
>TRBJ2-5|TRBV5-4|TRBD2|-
CASSLDRTRGETQYF
TGTGCCAGCAGCTTGGACAGGACTAGAGGGGAGACCCAGTACTTC
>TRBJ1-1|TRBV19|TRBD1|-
CASTPTTGITEAFF
TGTGCCAGTACCCCTACGACAGGGATTACTGAAGCTTTCTTT
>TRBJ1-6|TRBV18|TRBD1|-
CASSLDRAVYSPLHF
TGTGCCAGCTCACTCGACAGGGCCGTTTATTCACCCCTCCACTTT
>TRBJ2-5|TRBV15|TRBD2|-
CATSRLPGTSGGGNRETQYF
TGTGCCACCAGCAGATTACCCGGGACTAGCGGGGGGGGAAACAGAGAGACCCAGTACTTC
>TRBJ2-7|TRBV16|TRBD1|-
CASSRGGQGASYEQYF
TGTGCCAGCAGCCGAGGAGGACAGGGGGCTTCCTACGAGCAGTACTTC
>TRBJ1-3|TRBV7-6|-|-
CASSLENGAGNTIYF
TGTGCCAGCAGCTTAGAAAACGGTGCTGGAAACACCATATATTTT
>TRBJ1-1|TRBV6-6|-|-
CASSYHRGTFNTEAFF
TGTGCCAGCAGTTACCACCGAGGCACCTTTAACACTGAAGCTTTCTTT
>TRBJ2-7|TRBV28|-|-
CASSSGSGPYEQYF
TGTGCCAGCTCTTCCGGGTCAGGGCCCTACGAGCAGTACTTC
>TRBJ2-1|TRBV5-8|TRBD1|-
CASSWGQGLNEQFF
TGTGCCAGCAGCTGGGGACAGGGGTTGAATGAGCAGTTCTTC
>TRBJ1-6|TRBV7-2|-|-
CASKPRGGTYNSPLHF
TGTGCCAGCAAGCCCCGCGGGGGCACCTATAATTCACCCCTCCACTTT
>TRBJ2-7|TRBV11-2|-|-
CASSPTDSSYEQYF
TGTGCCAGCAGCCCCACTGACAGTTCCTACGAGCAGTACTTC
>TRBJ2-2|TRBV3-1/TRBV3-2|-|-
CASSQLSTGELFF
TGTGCCAGCAGCCAACTGAGCACCGGGGAGCTGTTTTTT
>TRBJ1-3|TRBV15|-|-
CATSRHQGSISGNTIYF
TGTGCCACCAGCAGACACCAGGGGTCTATCTCTGGAAACACCATATATTTT
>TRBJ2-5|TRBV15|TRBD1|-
CATSRGGTGQYF
TGTGCCACCAGCAGAGGGGGGACAGGGCAGTACTTC
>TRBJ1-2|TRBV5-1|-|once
CASSTGDGQVYGYTF
TGCGCCAGCAGCACGGGGGACGGGCAGGTGTATGGCTACACCTTC
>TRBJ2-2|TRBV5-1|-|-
CASNEGDTGELFF
TGCGCCAGCAACGAGGGGGACACCGGGGAGCTGTTTTTT
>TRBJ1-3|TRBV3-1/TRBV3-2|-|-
CASSQTGRSTIYF
TGTGCCAGCAGCCAAACAGGGCGAAGCACCATATATTTT
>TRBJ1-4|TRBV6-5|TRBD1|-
CASSLTGSAEKLFF
TGTGCCAGCAGTTTGACAGGGAGTGCTGAAAAACTGTTTTTT
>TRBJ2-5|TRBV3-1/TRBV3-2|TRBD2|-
CASTTRFGGSTKTQYF
TGTGCCAGCACCACCCGTTTCGGGGGGAGCACGAAGACCCAGTACTTC
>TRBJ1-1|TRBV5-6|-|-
CASSLSLIGGLTEAFF
TGTGCCAGCAGCTTAAGTTTGATCGGGGGTTTAACTGAAGCTTTCTTT
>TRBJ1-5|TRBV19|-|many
CASSTTWGGTSNQPQHF
TGTGCCAGTAGTACGACATGGGGAGGGACGAGCAATCAGCCCCAGCATTTT
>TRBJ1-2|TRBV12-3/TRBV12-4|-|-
CASSTAGGYGYTF
TGTGCCAGCAGCACCGCGGGGGGCTATGGCTACACCTTC
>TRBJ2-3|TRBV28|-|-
CASSLVADTQYF
TGTGCCAGCAGTTTAGTCGCAGATACGCAGTATTTT
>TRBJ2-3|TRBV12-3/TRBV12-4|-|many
CASRPSGIDTQYF
TGTGCCAGCAGACCCTCAGGGATCGATACGCAGTATTTT
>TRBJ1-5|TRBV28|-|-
CASSLSQIRSNQPQHF
TGTGCCAGCAGTTTATCGCAGATACGAAGCAATCAGCCCCAGCATTTT
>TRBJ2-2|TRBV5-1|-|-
CASSPDRVGSTGELFF
TGCGCCAGCAGCCCTGATCGGGTTGGGTCCACCGGGGAGCTGTTTTTT
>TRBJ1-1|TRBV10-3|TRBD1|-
CAISESKQGGTEAFF
TGTGCCATCAGTGAGTCGAAACAGGGGGGCACTGAAGCTTTCTTT
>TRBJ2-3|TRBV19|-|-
CASSIGVRGADTQYF
TGTGCCAGTAGTATCGGTGTCAGGGGGGCAGATACGCAGTATTTT
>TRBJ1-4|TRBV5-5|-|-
CASSRESHPNEKLFF
TGTGCCAGCAGCAGAGAAAGTCATCCTAATGAAAAACTGTTTTTT
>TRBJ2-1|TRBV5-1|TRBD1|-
CASISTYTGQGTYNEQFF
TGCGCCAGCATTTCGACTTATACGGGACAGGGCACCTACAATGAGCAGTTCTTC
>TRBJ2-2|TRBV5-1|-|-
CASRIDGTGELFF
TGCGCCAGCAGAATCGACGGGACCGGGGAGCTGTTTTTT
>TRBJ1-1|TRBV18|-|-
CASSPSGDTEAFF
TGTGCCAGCTCACCGAGCGGGGACACTGAAGCTTTCTTT
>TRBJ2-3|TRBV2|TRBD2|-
CASNTPGRGGGTDTQYF
TGTGCCAGCAACACCCCGGGGCGGGGGGGCGGCACAGATACGCAGTATTTT
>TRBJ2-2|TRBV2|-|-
CASKVGATNTGELFF
TGTGCCAGCAAGGTGGGGGCAACGAACACCGGGGAGCTGTTTTTT
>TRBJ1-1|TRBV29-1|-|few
CSAREGITDF
TGCAGCGCCCGTGAGGGTATAACAGACTTT
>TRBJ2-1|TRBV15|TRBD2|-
CATSRPSGPSGGGEQFF
TGTGCCACCAGCAGACCCTCCGGGCCTAGCGGGGGGGGAGAGCAGTTCTTC
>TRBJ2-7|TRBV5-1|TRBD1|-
CASSQGQGDSYEQYF
TGCGCCAGCAGCCAAGGACAGGGAGACTCCTACGAGCAGTACTTC
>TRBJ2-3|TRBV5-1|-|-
CASSFGIGGASRDTQYF
TGCGCCAGCAGCTTTGGAATCGGCGGGGCCTCGAGAGATACGCAGTATTTT
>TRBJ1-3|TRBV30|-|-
CAWSVGVSGNTIYF
TGTGCCTGGAGTGTAGGGGTCTCTGGAAACACCATATATTTT
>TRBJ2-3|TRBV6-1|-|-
CASRESGTPITDTQYF
TGTGCCAGCAGGGAAAGTGGGACACCAATCACAGATACGCAGTATTTT